This T cell receptor beta chain was sequenced for a study of neoadjuvant anti-PD-1 for oral cavity cancer. Notes on the study in general: Treg/Th17 ratio rose with pretreatment blood and fell with post-treatment tumor TCRbeta clonality.

The germline V gene has CDR1 SGHTA and CDR2 FQGTGA. V was trimmed by 3 bases and J by 5 bases, leaving 11 bases between them. This CDR3 has 13 amino acids. The time point here: after neoadjuvant nivolumab, at surgical resection. Only a few counts were recorded for this clone. Its antigen is currently unknown. Some clones are missing from TCRdb's copy, which holds only in-frame ones; the method was immunoSEQ multiplex PCR. The table records roughly 9,600 clones, about 70% of them present only once. This sequence originates from a person aged 35 to 85 with oral cavity squamous cell carcinoma. The source was PBMCs, collected after nivolumab (anti-PD-1) treatment. The chain links TRBV7-3 to TRBJ2-7; D is uncertain. CDR3 sequence reads: CASSFDLFNEQYF. As DNA, the CDR3 is TGTGCCAGCAGCTTCGATCTTTTCAACGAGCAGTACTTC.